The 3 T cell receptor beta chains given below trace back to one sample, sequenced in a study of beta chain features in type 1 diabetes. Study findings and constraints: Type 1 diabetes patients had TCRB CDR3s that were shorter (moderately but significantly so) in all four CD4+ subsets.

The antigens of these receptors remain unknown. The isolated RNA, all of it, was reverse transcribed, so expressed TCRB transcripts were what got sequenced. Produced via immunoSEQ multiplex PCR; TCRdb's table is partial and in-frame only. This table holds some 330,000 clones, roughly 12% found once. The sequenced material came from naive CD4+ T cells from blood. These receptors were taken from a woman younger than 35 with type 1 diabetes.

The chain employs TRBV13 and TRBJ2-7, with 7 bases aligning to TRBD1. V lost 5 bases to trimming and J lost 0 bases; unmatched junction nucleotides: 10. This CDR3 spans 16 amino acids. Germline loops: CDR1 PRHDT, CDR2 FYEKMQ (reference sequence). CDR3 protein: CASSPDRTGLSYEQYF. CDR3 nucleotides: TGTGCCAGCAGCCCAGATAGGACAGGCCTCTCCTACGAGCAGTACTTC.

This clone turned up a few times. The CDR3 here is CAWKLGTGDYGYTF. In DNA form, the CDR3 reads TGTGCCTGGAAACTGGGGACAGGGGACTATGGCTACACCTTC. J is TRBJ1-2 and V is TRBV30, with 10 nucleotides matching TRBD1. The germline CDR1 and CDR2 sequences are GTSNPN and SVGIG (reference sequence). J gave up 3 bases and V 4 bases, and 5 bases lay outside the gene matches. The CDR3 length is 14 residues. The full variable domain, its missing parts supplied by reference TRBV30 and TRBJ1-2, is SQTIHQWPATLVQPVGSPLSLECTVEGTSNPNLYWYRQAAGRGLQLLFYSVGIGQISSEVPQNLSASRPQDRQFILSSKKLLLSDSGFYLCAWKLGTGDYGYTFGSGTRLTVV.

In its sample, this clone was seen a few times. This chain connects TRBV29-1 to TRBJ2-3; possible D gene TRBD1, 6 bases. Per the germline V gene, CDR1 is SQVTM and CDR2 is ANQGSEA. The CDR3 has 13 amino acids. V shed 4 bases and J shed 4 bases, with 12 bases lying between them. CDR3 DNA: TGCAGCGTTGGGACAGTCAATCCAGATACGCAGTATTTT. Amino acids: CSVGTVNPDTQYF.